This T cell receptor (beta chain) emerged from a study of T cell responses to AZD1222 COVID-19 vaccine. Produced via immunoSEQ multiplex PCR; TCRdb's table is partial and in-frame only. The sample lists around 140,000 clones; roughly nine tenths were seen once. Per the germline V gene, CDR1 is MDHEN and CDR2 is SYDVKM. Trimming removed 2 bases from V and 3 bases from J, with 16 bases in between. The CDR3 runs 16 residues. The chain has TRBV28 and TRBJ1-1; possible D gene TRBD1, 6 bases. The sequence was collected from an adult in good health. Here the sequenced sample was peripheral blood, taken on day 0 of AZD1222 vaccination. The CDR3 DNA reads as TGTGCCAGCAGTTTAAGGGGCCGGGGGGCAGACACTGAAGCTTTCTTT. Protein product: CASSLRGRGADTEAFF. The full variable domain, completed using reference TRBV28 and TRBJ1-1, is DVKVTQSSRYLVKRTGEKVFLECVQDMDHENMFWYRQDPGLGLRLIYFSYDVKMKEKGDIPEGYSVSREKKERFSLILESASTNQTSMYLCASSLRGRGADTEAFFGQGTRLTVV.